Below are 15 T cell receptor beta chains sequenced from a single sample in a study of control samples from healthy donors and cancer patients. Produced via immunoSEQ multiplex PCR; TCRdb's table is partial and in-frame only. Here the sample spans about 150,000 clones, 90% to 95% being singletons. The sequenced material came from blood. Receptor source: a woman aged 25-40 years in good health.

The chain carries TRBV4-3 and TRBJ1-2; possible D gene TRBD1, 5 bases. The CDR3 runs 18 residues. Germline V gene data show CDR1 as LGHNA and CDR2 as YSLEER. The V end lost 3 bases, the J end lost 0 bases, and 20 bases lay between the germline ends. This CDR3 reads CASSQMGGTSGPNYGYTF. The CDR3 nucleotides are TGCGCCAGCAGCCAGATGGGGGGGACCTCGGGACCTAACTATGGCTACACCTTC.

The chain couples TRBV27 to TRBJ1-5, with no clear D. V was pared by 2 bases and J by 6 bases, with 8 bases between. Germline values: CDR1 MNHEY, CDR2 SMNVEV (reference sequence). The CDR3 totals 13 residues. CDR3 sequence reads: CASSLATFQPQHF. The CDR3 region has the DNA TGTGCCAGCAGTTTAGCCACGTTTCAGCCCCAGCATTTT.

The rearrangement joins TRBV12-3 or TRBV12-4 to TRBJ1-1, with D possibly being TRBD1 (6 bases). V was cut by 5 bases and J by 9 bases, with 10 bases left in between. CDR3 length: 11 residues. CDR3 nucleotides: TGTGCCAGCAGTGAGGGGGTTCAAGCTTTCTTT. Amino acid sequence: CASSEGVQAFF.

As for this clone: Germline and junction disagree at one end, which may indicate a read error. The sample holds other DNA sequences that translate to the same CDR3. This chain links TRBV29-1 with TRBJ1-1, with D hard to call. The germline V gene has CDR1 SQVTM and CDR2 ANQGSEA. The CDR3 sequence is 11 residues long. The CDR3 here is CSVRANAEAFF. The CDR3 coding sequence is TGCAGCGTTCGAGCGAACGCTGAAGCTTTCTTT.

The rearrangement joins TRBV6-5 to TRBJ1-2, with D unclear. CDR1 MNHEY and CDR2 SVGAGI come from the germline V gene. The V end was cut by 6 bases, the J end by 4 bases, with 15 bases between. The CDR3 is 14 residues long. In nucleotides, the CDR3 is TGTGCCAGCAGACCCCCGGCGAGTGGCTATGGCTACACCTTC. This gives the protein CASRPPASGYGYTF.

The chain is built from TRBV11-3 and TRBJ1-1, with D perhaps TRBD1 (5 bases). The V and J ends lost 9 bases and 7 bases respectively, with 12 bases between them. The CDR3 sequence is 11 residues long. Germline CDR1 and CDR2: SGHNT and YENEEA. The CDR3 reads CASTHGGEAFF. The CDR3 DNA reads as TGTGCCAGTACCCACGGGGGTGAAGCTTTCTTT.

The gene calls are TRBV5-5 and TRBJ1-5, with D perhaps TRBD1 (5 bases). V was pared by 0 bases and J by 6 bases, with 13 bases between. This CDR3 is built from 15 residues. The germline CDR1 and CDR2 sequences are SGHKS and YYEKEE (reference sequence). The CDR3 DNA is TGTGCCAGCAGCTTGGTCTGGGGTGGGGGTCAGCCCCAGCATTTT. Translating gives CASSLVWGGGQPQHF. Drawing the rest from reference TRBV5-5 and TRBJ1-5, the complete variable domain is DAGVTQSPTHLIKTRGQQVTLRCSPISGHKSVSWYQQVLGQGPQFIFQYYEKEERGRGNFPDRFSARQFPNYSSELNVNALLLGDSALYLCASSLVWGGGQPQHFGDGTRLSIL.

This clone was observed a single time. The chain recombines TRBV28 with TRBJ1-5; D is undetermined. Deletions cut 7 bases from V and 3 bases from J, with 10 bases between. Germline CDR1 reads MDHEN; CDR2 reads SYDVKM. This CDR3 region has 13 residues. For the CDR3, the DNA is TGTGCCAGCAACCTGGTGGACAATCAGCCCCAGCATTTT. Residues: CASNLVDNQPQHF.

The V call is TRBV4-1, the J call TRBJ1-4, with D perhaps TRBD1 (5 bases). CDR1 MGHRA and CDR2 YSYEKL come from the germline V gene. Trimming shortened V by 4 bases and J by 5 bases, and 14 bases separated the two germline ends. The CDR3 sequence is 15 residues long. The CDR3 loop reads CASSPRQNPNEKLFF. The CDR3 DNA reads TGCGCCAGCAGCCCCCGACAGAATCCAAATGAAAAACTGTTTTTT.

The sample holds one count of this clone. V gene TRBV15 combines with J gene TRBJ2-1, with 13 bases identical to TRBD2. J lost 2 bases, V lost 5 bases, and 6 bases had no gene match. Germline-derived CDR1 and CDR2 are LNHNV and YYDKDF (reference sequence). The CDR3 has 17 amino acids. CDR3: CATSRYTSGRAYNEQFF. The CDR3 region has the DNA TGTGCCACCAGCCGATATACTAGCGGGAGGGCCTACAATGAGCAGTTCTTC.

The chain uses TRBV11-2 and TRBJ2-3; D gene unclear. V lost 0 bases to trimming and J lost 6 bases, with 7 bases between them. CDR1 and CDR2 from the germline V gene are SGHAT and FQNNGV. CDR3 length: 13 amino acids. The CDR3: CASSLEYVDTQYF. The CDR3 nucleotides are TGTGCCAGCAGCTTAGAGTATGTCGATACGCAGTATTTT.

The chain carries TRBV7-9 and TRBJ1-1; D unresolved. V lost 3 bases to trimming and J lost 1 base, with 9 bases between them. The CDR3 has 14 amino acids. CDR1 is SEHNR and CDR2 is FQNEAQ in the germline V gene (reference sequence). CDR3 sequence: CASSLGWGNTEAFF. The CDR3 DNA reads TGTGCCAGCAGCTTGGGGTGGGGGAACACTGAAGCTTTCTTT.

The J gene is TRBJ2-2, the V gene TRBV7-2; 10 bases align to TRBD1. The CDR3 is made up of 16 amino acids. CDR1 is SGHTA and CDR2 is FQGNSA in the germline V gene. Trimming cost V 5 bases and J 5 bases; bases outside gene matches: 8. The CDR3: CASSPGQGFVTGELFF. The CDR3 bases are TGTGCCAGCAGCCCGGGACAGGGGTTCGTTACCGGGGAGCTGTTTTTT. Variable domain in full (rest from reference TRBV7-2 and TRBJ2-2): GAGVSQSPSNKVTEKGKDVELRCDPISGHTALYWYRQSLGQGLEFLIYFQGNSAPDKSGLPSDRFSAERTGGSVSTLTIQRTQQEDSAVYLCASSPGQGFVTGELFFGEGSRLTVL.

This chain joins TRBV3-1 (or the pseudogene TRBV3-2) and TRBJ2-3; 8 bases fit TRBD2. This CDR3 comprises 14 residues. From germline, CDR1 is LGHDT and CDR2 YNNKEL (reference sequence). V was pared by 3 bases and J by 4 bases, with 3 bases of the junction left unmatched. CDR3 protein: CASSHKAGADTQYF. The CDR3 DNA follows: TGTGCCAGCAGCCATAAAGCGGGAGCAGATACGCAGTATTTT.

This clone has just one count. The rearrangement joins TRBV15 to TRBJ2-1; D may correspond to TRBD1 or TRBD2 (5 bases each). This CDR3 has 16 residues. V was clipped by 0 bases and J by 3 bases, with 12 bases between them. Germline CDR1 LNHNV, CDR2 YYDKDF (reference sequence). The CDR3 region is CATSREGTRGYNEQFF. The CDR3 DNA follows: TGTGCCACCAGCAGAGAAGGAACGAGGGGCTACAATGAGCAGTTCTTC.